This T cell receptor beta chain comes out of a study of cytomegalovirus exposure and HLA in healthy donors. Study findings and constraints: A classifier reportedly called cytomegalovirus status with high sensitivity and specificity.

The study ran its PCR with 60 Vbeta and 13 Jbeta primers. Produced via immunoSEQ multiplex PCR; TCRdb's table is partial and in-frame only. The data show under 200,000 clones, about 86% seen once. On this clone itself: The antigen is not known.

The CDR3 length is 14 residues. CDR1 and CDR2 (germline): GTSNPN, SVGIG (reference sequence). The V segment lost 0 bases and the J segment 6 bases; nucleotides outside the gene matches: 1. The sequenced sample consisted of PBMCs. V is TRBV30 and J is TRBJ2-1; 11 bases map to TRBD2. The receptor comes from a woman aged 18-29 years in good health and CMV-seropositive. The CDR3: CAWSVLAGGNEQFF. CDR3 coding DNA: TGTGCCTGGAGTGTTCTAGCGGGGGGCAATGAGCAGTTCTTC.